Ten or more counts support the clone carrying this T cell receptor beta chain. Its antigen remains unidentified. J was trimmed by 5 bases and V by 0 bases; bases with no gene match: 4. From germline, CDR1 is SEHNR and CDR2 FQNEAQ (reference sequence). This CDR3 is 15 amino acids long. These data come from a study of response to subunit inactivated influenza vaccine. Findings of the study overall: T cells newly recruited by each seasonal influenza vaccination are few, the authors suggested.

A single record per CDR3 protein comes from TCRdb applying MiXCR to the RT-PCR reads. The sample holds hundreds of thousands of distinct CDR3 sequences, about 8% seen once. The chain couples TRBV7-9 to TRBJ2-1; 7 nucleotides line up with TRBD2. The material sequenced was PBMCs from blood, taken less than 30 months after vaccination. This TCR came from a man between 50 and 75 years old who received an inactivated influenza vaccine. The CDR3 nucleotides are TGTGCCAGCAGCTTAGCCGGGACTATTCACAATGAGCAGTTCTTC. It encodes CASSLAGTIHNEQFF.